This record looks at one T cell receptor (beta chain) sequence and its context. The data belong to a study of blood T cells in healthy people across ages. A second PCR, run for about 7 to 11 cycles, used a sample-barcoded 5' primer plus a J-beta primer mix. TCRdb fed the 5' RACE reads into MiXCR, producing one record per CDR3 protein. The sample contains fewer than 700,000 distinct CDR3 sequences, 45% to 55% of which appear only once. The clonotype originates from a man older than 75 in good health. The sample taken for sequencing was blood.

DNA of the CDR3: TGCAGTGCTAGTGCCCAGGGAGCCATCTACAATGAGCAGTTCTTC. It codes for CSASAQGAIYNEQFF. This chain joins TRBV20-1 and TRBJ2-1; D possibly uses TRBD1 or TRBD2 (5 bases each). CDR1 and CDR2 (germline): DFQATT, SNEGSKA (reference sequence). The CDR3 spans 15 residues. V gave up 3 bases and J gave up 3 bases, with 15 bases separating them.